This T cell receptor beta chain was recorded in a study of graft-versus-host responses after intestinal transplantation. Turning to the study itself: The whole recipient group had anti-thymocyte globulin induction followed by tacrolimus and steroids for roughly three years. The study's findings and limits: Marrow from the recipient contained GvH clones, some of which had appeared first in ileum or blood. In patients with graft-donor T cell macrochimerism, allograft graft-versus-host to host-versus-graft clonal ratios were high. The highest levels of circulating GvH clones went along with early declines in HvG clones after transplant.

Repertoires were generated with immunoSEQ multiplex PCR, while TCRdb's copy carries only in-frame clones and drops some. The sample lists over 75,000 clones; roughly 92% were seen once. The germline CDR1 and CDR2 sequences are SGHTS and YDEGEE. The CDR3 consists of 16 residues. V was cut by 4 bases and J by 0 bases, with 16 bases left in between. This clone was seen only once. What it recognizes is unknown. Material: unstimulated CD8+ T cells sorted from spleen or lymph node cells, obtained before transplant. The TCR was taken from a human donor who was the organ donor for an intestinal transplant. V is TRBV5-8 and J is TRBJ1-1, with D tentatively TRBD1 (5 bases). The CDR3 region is CASSRGVLGVNTEAFF. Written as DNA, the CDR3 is TGTGCCAGCAGCCGGGGGGTATTGGGTGTGAACACTGAAGCTTTCTTT.